The next 29 T cell receptor beta chains were all read from a single sample in a study of T-cell memory formation after mild COVID-19 (dated by TCRdb to the early 2020s). Library creation used 5' RACE. Sequencing was performed on an Illumina NovaSeq 6000. TCRdb redid the processing of the public reads, applying fastp at Q25 and MiXCR, and retained in-frame beta chains. Every entry covers one CDR3 protein and lists the most common genes and DNA from its rows. The sample profile shows approximately 440,000 distinct CDR3 sequences; 15% to 25% of them were found once. 7.5% to 9.5% of the sample goes to the ten largest clones. Sequenced: PBMCs or a T cell subset sorted from them (not recorded which). These receptors were obtained from an adult woman who had mild COVID-19 (a few samples of this study predate the infection). The sample titles of this study are shuffled in the database, so cell type and time point are left out; the donor was told from shared clones.

This clonotype was counted only a few times. The gene calls are TRBV24-1 and TRBJ2-5; D is perhaps TRBD1 (7 bases). Deletions cut 3 bases from V and 6 bases from J, with 16 bases between. CDR1 is KGHDR and CDR2 is SFDVKD in the germline V gene. The CDR3 runs 15 residues. The CDR3, as DNA: TGTGCCACCAGTGATGGGGGGACAGCAAGGAAGACCCAGTACTTC. Amino acid sequence: CATSDGGTARKTQYF.

This clonotype has only a few counts. This rearrangement joins TRBV29-1 to TRBJ2-2; D is ambiguous. V was trimmed by 5 bases and J by 4 bases, leaving 8 bases between them. The CDR3 spans 12 residues. In germline, CDR1 is SQVTM, CDR2 ANQGSEA. The CDR3 bases are TGCAGCGTTCTGGGTGGCACCGGGGAGCTGTTTTTT. It encodes CSVLGGTGELFF.

This chain uses TRBV3-1 with TRBJ2-3, with D uncertain. V was trimmed by 0 bases and J by 3 bases, leaving 10 bases between them. Germline lookup yields CDR1 LGHDT and CDR2 YNNKEL (reference sequence). The CDR3 is 15 amino acids. DNA for the CDR3: TGTGCCAGCAGCCAAGATGGGGTAGCTACAGATACGCAGTATTTT. This gives the protein CASSQDGVATDTQYF.

This clonotype has a handful of counts. The chain carries TRBV7-9 and TRBJ2-1, with D perhaps TRBD1 or TRBD2 (5 bases each). The CDR3 is 11 residues long. V was pared by 8 bases and J by 10 bases, with 12 bases between. Germline V lookup: CDR1 SEHNR, CDR2 FQNEAQ (reference sequence). In DNA form, the CDR3 reads TGTGCCAGCCCCGTGGGGACCGAGCAGTTCTTC. It specifies CASPVGTEQFF.

Comment on this clonotype: Sequence at one end of the junction differs from germline and may be a read error. The chain couples TRBV12-3 or TRBV12-4 to TRBJ2-2; a weak D match, TRBD1 (6 bases). This CDR3 region has 13 residues. In DNA form, the CDR3 reads TGTGCCAGCAGATTAGGGACACCCGGGGAGCTGTTTTTT. It translates to CASRLGTPGELFF.

The J gene is TRBJ2-5, the V gene TRBV5-1, with TRBD2 matching 7 bases. Trimming took 0 bases from V and 1 from J; bases not matched to a gene: 3. The CDR3 sequence is 15 residues long. CDR1 is SGHRS, CDR2 YFSETQ, per germline. CDR3 region: CASSLASGGQETQYF. In DNA form, the CDR3 reads TGCGCCAGCAGCTTGGCCTCGGGGGGCCAAGAGACCCAGTACTTC.

This clonotype was observed a handful of times. V is TRBV7-3 and J is TRBJ1-1; D may be TRBD1 (6 bases). The CDR3 has 13 amino acids. The germline V gene has CDR1 SGHTA and CDR2 FQGTGA. The V and J ends lost 5 bases and 5 bases respectively, with 12 bases between them. The CDR3 reads CASSTGLQTEAFF. The DNA for the CDR3 is TGTGCCAGCAGCACAGGGTTGCAAACTGAAGCTTTCTTT.

This clonotype has at least ten counts. The J gene is TRBJ2-7, the V gene TRBV5-1; possible D gene TRBD2, 6 bases. The CDR3 spans 16 residues. Germline V gene sequence: CDR1 SGHRS, CDR2 YFSETQ. V lost 2 bases and J 6 bases, leaving 21 bases between the germline ends. The CDR3 region is CASSLTGRSTGGEQYF. The CDR3, as DNA: TGCGCCAGCAGCTTAACGGGGCGTAGTACCGGGGGCGAGCAGTACTTC. Variable domain in full (rest from reference TRBV5-1 and TRBJ2-7): KAGVTQTPRYLIKTRGQQVTLSCSPISGHRSVSWYQQTPGQGLQFLFEYFSETQRNKGNFPGRFSGRQFSNSRSEMNVSTLELGDSALYLCASSLTGRSTGGEQYFGPGTRLTVT.

This clonotype was found a few times. The rearrangement joins TRBV7-8 to TRBJ2-6, with D unresolved. This CDR3 region has 15 residues. The V gene lost 6 bases and the J gene lost 0 bases, with 9 bases spanning the gap. Germline-derived CDR1 and CDR2 are SGHVS and FQNEAQ. The CDR3 loop reads CASRRGVSGANVLTF. CDR3 coding DNA: TGTGCCAGCAGGCGAGGCGTCTCTGGGGCCAACGTCCTGACTTTC.

V gene TRBV7-9 combines with J gene TRBJ1-1; D uncertain. With 7 bases removed from V and 7 bases from J, the gap between germline ends came to 19 bases. The CDR3 runs 14 residues. Germline-derived CDR1 and CDR2 are SEHNR and FQNEAQ (reference sequence). The DNA of the CDR3 is TGTGCCAGCACCCAAACGGACGGGTTTGATGAAGCTTTCTTT. Translated, it gives CASTQTDGFDEAFF. The full variable domain, rest sourced from reference TRBV7-9 and TRBJ1-1, is DTGVSQNPRHKITKRGQNVTFRCDPISEHNRLYWYRQTLGQGPEFLTYFQNEAQLEKSRLLSDRFSAERPKGSFSTLEIQRTEQGDSAMYLCASTQTDGFDEAFFGQGTRLTVV.

This clonotype was recorded a few times. This rearrangement joins TRBV29-1 to TRBJ2-1, with TRBD2 as a possible D gene (6 bases). Germline V gene sequence: CDR1 SQVTM, CDR2 ANQGSEA. Trimming removed 7 bases at V and 0 bases at J, with 16 bases between. The CDR3 has 15 amino acids. The CDR3, as DNA: TGCAGCGCAAAAAAAGGAGGGAGCTCCTACAATGAGCAGTTCTTC. This codes for CSAKKGGSSYNEQFF.

This clonotype has a count of ten or more. V usage is TRBV4-1 and J usage is TRBJ2-2; TRBD2 matches at 10 bases. The CDR3 spans 17 residues. Germline assignment: CDR1 MGHRA and CDR2 YSYEKL. V lost 0 bases, J lost 4 bases, and 5 bases stayed unmatched. The CDR3 reads CASSQESGLASTGELFF. CDR3 DNA: TGCGCCAGCAGCCAAGAGTCGGGACTAGCGAGCACCGGGGAGCTGTTTTTT.

V usage is TRBV6-1 and J usage is TRBJ1-6, with a tentative D call TRBD1 (6 bases). The CDR3 has 15 amino acids. The germline gives CDR1 MNHNS, CDR2 SASEGT. V lost 2 bases and J 6 bases, leaving 11 bases between the germline ends. CDR3 coding DNA: TGTGCCAGCAGTGAATTGAGCAGGGGTAATTCACCCCTCCACTTT. Residues: CASSELSRGNSPLHF.

This clonotype was counted at least ten times. The chain joins TRBV18 to TRBJ2-1; no clear D gene. The V gene lost 2 bases and the J gene lost 3 bases, with 5 bases spanning the gap. CDR1 is KGHSH and CDR2 is LQKENI in the germline V gene. The CDR3 consists of 13 residues. The CDR3 region has the DNA TGTGCCAGCTCACCAGCCAGCTACAATGAGCAGTTCTTC. As protein: CASSPASYNEQFF.

This clonotype was counted only a few times. The chain joins TRBV5-6 to TRBJ2-3, with D possibly TRBD1 on 5 matching bases. Trimming removed 4 bases at V and 2 bases at J, with 14 bases between. From germline, CDR1 is SGHDT and CDR2 YYEEEE. CDR3 length equals 15 residues. In DNA, the CDR3 is TGTGCCAGCAGCCCCGGGTGGGGCTTCACAGATACGCAGTATTTT. Its translation: CASSPGWGFTDTQYF.

Notes on this clonotype: The CDR3 ends on some other residue instead of the conserved phenylalanine or tryptophan, so this is likely a read error. The DNA is omitted, as the CDR3 cannot be located on it reliably, and the CDR3 follows TCRdb's listing. The chain has TRBV19 and TRBJ1-1; the table names TRBD1, a call not compared with the DNA. The V gene's germline CDR1 is LNHDA and CDR2 SQIVND (reference sequence). The CDR3 extends over 10 residues, inclusive of both ends. CDR3 residues: CASSATLGQG.

This clonotype has a handful of counts. V and J are TRBV24-1 and TRBJ1-5, with TRBD1 matching 8 bases. The CDR3 has 13 amino acids. Germline V gives CDR1 KGHDR, CDR2 SFDVKD. The trim removed 7 bases at V and 4 bases at J, leaving 2 bases unmatched. The CDR3 protein is CATSRQGNQPQHF. The CDR3 DNA reads as TGTGCCACCAGCAGACAGGGGAATCAGCCCCAGCATTTT.

This clonotype was observed a handful of times. The V call is TRBV7-2, the J call TRBJ2-1, with D unclear. This CDR3 has 13 residues. V was pared by 5 bases and J by 8 bases, with 13 bases between. The germline V gene encodes CDR1 SGHTA and CDR2 FQGNSA. The CDR3 protein is CASSRVDGDEQFF. DNA for the CDR3: TGTGCCAGCAGCCGAGTGGACGGCGATGAGCAGTTCTTC.

The chain combines TRBV5-6 with TRBJ2-7; 9 bases fit TRBD1. The CDR3 runs to 15 residues. V lost 1 base to trimming and J lost 2 bases; unmatched junction nucleotides: 4. The germline CDR1 and CDR2 sequences are SGHDT and YYEEEE. The CDR3 reads CASSLRDRAPYEQYF. The CDR3 coding sequence is TGTGCCAGCAGCTTGAGGGACAGGGCCCCCTACGAGCAGTACTTC.

The chain couples TRBV3-1 to TRBJ2-1; perhaps TRBD2 as D (5 bases). The CDR3 is made up of 14 amino acids. The V and J ends lost 0 bases and 8 bases respectively, with 11 bases between them. Germline CDR1 LGHDT, CDR2 YNNKEL (reference sequence). In DNA, the CDR3 is TGTGCCAGCAGCCAAGACGGGGTAAGGGATGAGCAGTTCTTC. This translates into CASSQDGVRDEQFF.

This chain uses TRBV7-2 with TRBJ2-3, with 8 bases matching TRBD2. CDR3 length: 15 amino acids. Germline loops: CDR1 SGHTA, CDR2 FQGNSA. V trimming: 2 bases; J trimming: 6 bases; junction bases outside the gene matches: 7. The CDR3 here is CASSLQGLVADTQYF. The DNA of the CDR3 is TGTGCCAGCAGCTTACAGGGACTAGTTGCTGATACGCAGTATTTT.

This clonotype has only a few counts. In DNA form, the CDR3 reads TGTGCCAGCAGCGGTAGGGGAAGACAAGAGACCCAGTACTTC. Translated: CASSGRGRQETQYF. V usage is TRBV3-1 and J usage is TRBJ2-5; the D gene is possibly TRBD1 (5 bases). This CDR3 has 14 amino acids. The germline gives CDR1 LGHDT, CDR2 YNNKEL (reference sequence). The germline V and J ends were trimmed by 5 bases and 2 bases, with 12 bases remaining between them.

Concerning this clonotype itself: Germline and junction disagree at one end, which may indicate a read error. This chain connects TRBV29-1 to TRBJ2-2; no definite D call. The CDR3 runs to 11 residues. Germline values: CDR1 SQVTM, CDR2 ANQGSEA. The CDR3 reads CSVEDLGELFF. The CDR3 region has the DNA TGCAGCGTAGAAGACTTGGGGGAGCTGTTTTTT.

This clonotype has more than one count but fewer than ten. The CDR3 loop is CSAREPGQSHTF. The DNA for the CDR3 is TGCAGTGCTAGAGAACCGGGACAGTCCCACACCTTC. The chain carries TRBV20-1 and TRBJ1-2; 7 nucleotides align to TRBD1. The J segment lost 12 bases and the V segment lost 0 bases, leaving 7 bases of the junction unmatched. The germline V gene has CDR1 DFQATT and CDR2 SNEGSKA (reference sequence). There are 12 residues in the CDR3.

The CDR3 spells CSARRGRDPSSYNEQFF. CDR3 sequence (DNA): TGCAGTGCTAGAAGAGGACGGGACCCCAGCTCCTACAATGAGCAGTTCTTC. The V and J genes are TRBV20-1 and TRBJ2-1; either TRBD1 or TRBD2 may fit D (5 bases each). From germline, CDR1 is DFQATT and CDR2 SNEGSKA (reference sequence). V was shortened by 2 bases and J by 0 bases, with 17 bases between the two germline ends. The CDR3 loop spans 17 amino acids.

This clonotype was seen more than once but under ten times. The J gene is TRBJ2-7, the V gene TRBV12-3 or TRBV12-4, with 7 bases matching TRBD1. CDR3 length equals 14 residues. Trimming took 5 bases from V and 2 from J; bases not matched to a gene: 6. The DNA of the CDR3 is TGTGCCAGCAGTCCCGGGACAGTTGCCTACGAGCAGTACTTC. Translated, it gives CASSPGTVAYEQYF.

This clonotype was counted a few times. The chain combines TRBV20-1 with TRBJ2-7; 9 nucleotides line up with TRBD1. Trimming removed 7 bases from V and 1 base from J; junction bases left unmatched: 11. The V gene's germline CDR1 is DFQATT and CDR2 SNEGSKA (reference sequence). The CDR3 length is 15 residues. CDR3 DNA sequence: TGCAGTGTCAGTAACAGGGGGCTCGGGTCCTACGAGCAGTACTTC. Protein product: CSVSNRGLGSYEQYF.

This chain uses TRBV20-1 with TRBJ2-7; 9 bases align to TRBD1. The CDR3 totals 13 residues. V lost 5 bases to trimming and J lost 6 bases; unmatched junction nucleotides: 8. Germline V CDR1 and CDR2: DFQATT, SNEGSKA (reference sequence). The CDR3 is CSASTGQGGEQYF. CDR3 coding DNA: TGCAGTGCTTCCACGGGACAGGGCGGCGAGCAGTACTTC.

V and J are TRBV5-4 and TRBJ2-3, with TRBD2 matching over 8 bases. CDR3 length: 15 amino acids. CDR1 is SGHNT, CDR2 YYREEE, per germline (reference sequence). J gave up 2 bases and V 3 bases, and 5 bases lay outside the gene matches. CDR3 residues: CASSSTSGPTDTQYF. CDR3 nucleotides: TGTGCCAGCAGCTCTACTAGCGGCCCCACAGATACGCAGTATTTT. The whole variable domain, filled in from reference TRBV5-4 and TRBJ2-3, reads ETGVTQSPTHLIKTRGQQVTLRCSSQSGHNTVSWYQQALGQGPQFIFQYYREEENGRGNFPPRFSGLQFPNYSSELNVNALELDDSALYLCASSSTSGPTDTQYFGPGTRLTVL.